The 15 T cell receptor beta chains in this list originate from one sample, sequenced in a study of T cells in localized non-small cell lung cancer. TCRdb's table, derived via immunoSEQ multiplex PCR, lists solely in-frame clones and lacks some. The table shows tens of thousands of clones, with 87% occurring only once. Sequenced material: peripheral blood, taken before any cancer treatment. The receptors stem from a man aged 40-75 years with stage I squamous cell lung carcinoma.

V gene TRBV28 combines with J gene TRBJ1-1; possibly TRBD1 for D (5 bases). Germline V lookup: CDR1 MDHEN, CDR2 SYDVKM. The CDR3 extends over 14 amino acids. Trimming cost V 1 base and J 1 base, with 7 bases left between them. The CDR3 loop is CASSLFDRNTEAFF. The CDR3 DNA is TGTGCCAGCAGTTTATTTGACAGGAACACTGAAGCTTTCTTT.

This clone was seen a single time. This chain joins TRBV19 and TRBJ2-5; 9 positions agree with TRBD1. The trim removed 5 bases at V and 5 bases at J, leaving 15 bases unmatched. The CDR3 is 17 amino acids. CDR1 is LNHDA and CDR2 is SQIVND in the germline V gene (reference sequence). The CDR3 region is CASSSYGDRVASETQYF. CDR3 bases: TGTGCCAGTAGTTCCTATGGGGACAGGGTGGCGTCGGAGACCCAGTACTTC. The full variable domain, completed using reference TRBV19 and TRBJ2-5, is DGGITQSPKYLFRKEGQNVTLSCEQNLNHDAMYWYRQDPGQGLRLIYYSQIVNDFQKGDIAEGYSVSREKKESFPLTVTSAQKNPTAFYLCASSSYGDRVASETQYFGPGTRLLVL.

V gene TRBV7-9 combines with J gene TRBJ2-1, with D unresolved. The CDR3 runs to 11 residues. Per germline, CDR1 SEHNR and CDR2 FQNEAQ (reference sequence). The ends were cut back, 4 bases at V and 12 bases at J, with 10 bases in the middle. CDR3 DNA sequence: TGTGCCAGCAGCTCCGACTTAGGGCAGTTCTTC. Its translation: CASSSDLGQFF.

This clone was seen only a few times. This sequence joins TRBV27 and TRBJ1-1; tentative D call: TRBD1 (6 bases). Trimming took 2 bases from V and 8 from J, leaving 9 bases between them. The germline V gene encodes CDR1 MNHEY and CDR2 SMNVEV (reference sequence). The CDR3 consists of 12 residues. The chain's CDR3 is CASSLRGGEAFF. In nucleotides, the CDR3 is TGTGCCAGCAGTTTACGGGGGGGCGAAGCTTTCTTT.

The chain uses TRBV7-9 and TRBJ1-4; D is unclear. CDR1 is SEHNR and CDR2 is FQNEAQ in the germline V gene (reference sequence). This CDR3 contains 12 residues. V dropped 5 bases and J dropped 8 bases, with 9 bases sitting between them. In DNA form, the CDR3 reads TGTGCCAGCAGCCGGGTGGGGGAAAAACTGTTTTTT. Amino acid sequence: CASSRVGEKLFF. Together with reference TRBV7-9 and TRBJ1-4, the CDR3 gives the full variable domain: DTGVSQNPRHKITKRGQNVTFRCDPISEHNRLYWYRQTLGQGPEFLTYFQNEAQLEKSRLLSDRFSAERPKGSFSTLEIQRTEQGDSAMYLCASSRVGEKLFFGSGTQLSVL.

The chain recombines TRBV5-1 with TRBJ1-1; D call uncertain. This CDR3 contains 15 residues. The ends were cut back, 0 bases at V and 5 bases at J, with 14 bases in the middle. Per germline, CDR1 SGHRS and CDR2 YFSETQ. The CDR3 DNA reads as TGCGCCAGCAGCTTGGCCGTCAACCGAGGGACTGAAGCTTTCTTT. Its translation is CASSLAVNRGTEAFF.

This clone was seen more than once but under ten times. In DNA, the CDR3 is TGTGCCAGCAGCCCGGGACGTAACTATGGCTACACCTTC. Amino acids: CASSPGRNYGYTF. The rearrangement joins TRBV6-6 to TRBJ1-2, with a tentative D call TRBD1 (5 bases). Trimming removed 6 bases at V and 1 base at J, with 9 bases between. There are 13 residues in the CDR3. Germline V gives CDR1 MNHNY, CDR2 SVGAGI (reference sequence).

V is TRBV2 and J is TRBJ2-2; TRBD1 agrees at 7 bases. The CDR3 runs 14 residues. Trimming removed 8 bases from V and 1 base from J; junction bases left unmatched: 4. CDR1 is SNHLY and CDR2 is FYNNEI in the germline V gene. CDR3 sequence: CASDREVNTGELFF. CDR3 coding DNA: TGTGCCAGCGACAGGGAAGTGAACACCGGGGAGCTGTTTTTT. The whole variable domain, remainder taken from reference TRBV2 and TRBJ2-2, is EPEVTQTPSHQVTQMGQEVILRCVPISNHLYFYWYRQILGQKVEFLVSFYNNEISEKSEIFDDQFSVERPDGSNFTLKIRSTKLEDSAMYFCASDREVNTGELFFGEGSRLTVL.

The gene calls are TRBV10-2 and TRBJ1-6; maybe TRBD1 (6 bases). V was cut by 3 bases and J by 8 bases, with 14 bases left in between. CDR1 is WSHSY, CDR2 SAAADI, per germline. The CDR3 is made up of 15 amino acids. The CDR3 spells CASSDVRGQDSPLHF. DNA of the CDR3: TGCGCCAGCAGTGACGTGAGGGGACAAGATTCACCCCTCCACTTT.

This sequence joins TRBV9 and TRBJ1-1, with TRBD1 identical over 9 bases. There are 16 residues in the CDR3. CDR1 SGDLS and CDR2 YYNGEE come from the germline V gene. V was clipped by 4 bases and J by 5 bases; unmatched bases: 12. The DNA for the CDR3 is TGTGCCAGCAGCCCCCCGACAGGGGGAGTGTGGACTGAAGCTTTCTTT. It codes for CASSPPTGGVWTEAFF.

The rearrangement uses TRBV5-1 and TRBJ1-1; no clear D. Germline values: CDR1 SGHRS, CDR2 YFSETQ. This CDR3 contains 15 residues. The V gene lost 0 bases and the J gene lost 5 bases, with 14 bases spanning the gap. The CDR3 nucleotides are TGCGCCAGCAGCTTGGAGGAGCTGAGCAGTACTGAAGCTTTCTTT. Translation: CASSLEELSSTEAFF.

DNA of the CDR3: TGTGCCGGCACCCGCAGCTATGGCTACACCTTC. Amino acids: CAGTRSYGYTF. The rearrangement uses TRBV9 and TRBJ1-2; D is unresolved. The CDR3 length is 11 residues. The V and J ends lost 10 bases and 4 bases respectively, with 11 bases between them. Germline lookup yields CDR1 SGDLS and CDR2 YYNGEE.

The chain employs TRBV5-1 and TRBJ1-6, with 10 nucleotides matching TRBD1. Germline V lookup: CDR1 SGHRS, CDR2 YFSETQ. J gave up 10 bases and V 4 bases, and 11 bases lay outside the gene matches. This CDR3 is 16 amino acids long. The CDR3 reads CASSKLTGGLRSPLHF. The CDR3 bases are TGCGCCAGCAGCAAATTGACAGGGGGCTTACGATCACCCCTCCACTTT.

This clone was observed once. This chain links TRBV28 with TRBJ2-7; 9 positions match TRBD1. The CDR3 runs to 15 residues. Germline assignment: CDR1 MDHEN and CDR2 SYDVKM. The V and J ends lost 7 bases and 2 bases, in that order; junction bases with no gene match: 9. The CDR3 loop is CASTRTGTGTYEQYF. DNA for the CDR3: TGTGCCAGCACCCGAACCGGGACAGGGACCTACGAGCAGTACTTC.

This clone was detected only once. The gene calls are TRBV7-9 and TRBJ2-1; possible D gene TRBD2, 5 bases. Germline CDR1 reads SEHNR; CDR2 reads FQNEAQ (reference sequence). V lost 4 bases and J lost 3, with 10 bases in between. The CDR3 consists of 14 residues. The CDR3 sequence is CASSSSGDYNEQFF. The CDR3 coding sequence is TGTGCCAGCAGCTCCTCCGGGGACTACAATGAGCAGTTCTTC. Full variable domain (missing parts from reference TRBV7-9 and TRBJ2-1): DTGVSQNPRHKITKRGQNVTFRCDPISEHNRLYWYRQTLGQGPEFLTYFQNEAQLEKSRLLSDRFSAERPKGSFSTLEIQRTEQGDSAMYLCASSSSGDYNEQFFGPGTRLTVL.